The subject of this entry is one T cell receptor (beta chain). No antigen is known for it. The sample holds no much larger clone one base away, and base qualities are not on file. The CDR3 has 13 amino acids, counting the end cysteine and phenylalanine. Only CDR3 DNA remains: 39 bases, in frame from the first base. The germline V gene supplies CDR1 MNHEY and CDR2 SVGAGI. Cut back by 0 bases and 3 bases, the V and J ends lie 2 bases apart. The sample belongs to a study of patients and donors after allogeneic stem cell transplantation (dated by TCRdb to 2020 to 2022). The library came from RT-PCR. Sequencing was carried out with a NextSeq 550. In TCRdb, the public reads were trimmed at Q25 with fastp and aligned with MiXCR, with productive beta chains retained. Here each entry gathers all rows of one CDR3 protein and keeps the most common genes and DNA. This sample holds around 6,700 distinct CDR3 sequences; about an eighth were observed only once. Around half of the sample goes to the ten largest clones.

The sequencing sample was made of blood, either unsorted or a sorted T cell fraction (not recorded which). This receptor was obtained from a human donor who was either an allogeneic HSCT recipient or a stem cell or donor lymphocyte infusion donor (not recorded which). It is not recorded whose cells these are; they may come from a transplant donor. The rearrangement joined TRBV6-5 to TRBJ1-4; a confident D gene designation cannot be given. The sequenced DNA: TGTGCCAGCAGTTACTCGGCTAATGAAAAACTGTTTTTT. This translates into CASSYSANEKLFF.